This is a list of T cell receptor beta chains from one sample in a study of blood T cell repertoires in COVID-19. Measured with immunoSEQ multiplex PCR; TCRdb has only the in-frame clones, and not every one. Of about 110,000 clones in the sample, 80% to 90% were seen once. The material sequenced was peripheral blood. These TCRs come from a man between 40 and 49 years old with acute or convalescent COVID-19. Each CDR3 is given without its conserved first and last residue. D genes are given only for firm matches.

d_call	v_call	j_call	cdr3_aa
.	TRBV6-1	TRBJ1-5	ASSAARGSLLVRSNQPQH
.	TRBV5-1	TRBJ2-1	ASRTNNEQF
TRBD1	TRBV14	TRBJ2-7	ASSQNAGTGVYEQY
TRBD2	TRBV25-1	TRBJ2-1	ASSGLAGEQF
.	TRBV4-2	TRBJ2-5	ASSQGQKETQY
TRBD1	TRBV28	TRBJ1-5	ASRDRVGQPQH
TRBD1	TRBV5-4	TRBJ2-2	ASSSPQGAYTGELF
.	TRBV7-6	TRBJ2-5	ASTLRVQETQY
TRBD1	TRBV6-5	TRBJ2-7	ASRLPGQSYEQY
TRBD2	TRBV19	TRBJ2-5	ASKAGGGPEETQY
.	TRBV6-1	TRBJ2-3	ASSEGGLSTDTQY
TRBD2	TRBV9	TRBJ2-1	ASSPRLASYNEQF
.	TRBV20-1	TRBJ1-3	SARGSHTIY
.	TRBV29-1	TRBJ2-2	SPPGHRNTGELF
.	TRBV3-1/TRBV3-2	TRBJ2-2	ASSRGGRQNTGELF
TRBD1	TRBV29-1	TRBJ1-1	SGRDRFEAF
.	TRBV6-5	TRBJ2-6	ASRLSSSGANVLT
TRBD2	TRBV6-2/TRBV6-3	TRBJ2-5	ASSWATGGIVQETQY
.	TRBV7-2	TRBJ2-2	ASSLGAGFTGELF
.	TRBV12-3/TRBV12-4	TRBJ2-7	ASSLDKAYEQY
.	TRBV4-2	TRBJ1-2	ASSQAPGLPGYT
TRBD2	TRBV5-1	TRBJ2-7	ASSLGAGGPDEQY
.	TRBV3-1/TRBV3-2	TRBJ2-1	ASSRQPGLMFNEQF
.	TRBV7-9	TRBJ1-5	ASTGYGQPQH
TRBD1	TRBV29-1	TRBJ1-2	SVGETWQGANYGYT
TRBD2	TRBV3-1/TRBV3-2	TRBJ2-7	ASSQARLAGGFYEQY
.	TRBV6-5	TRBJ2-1	ASSPPAGYNEQF
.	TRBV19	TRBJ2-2	ASRSGSANTGELF
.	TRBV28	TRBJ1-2	ASSLRGYGYT
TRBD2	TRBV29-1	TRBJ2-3	SAGREGNTDTQY
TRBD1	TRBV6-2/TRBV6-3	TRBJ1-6	ASSYLYRGQSPLH
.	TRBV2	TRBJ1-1	ASSEQGYTEAF
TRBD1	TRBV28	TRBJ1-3	ASSFGGAGGTIY
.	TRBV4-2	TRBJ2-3	ASSQNILGRTDTQY
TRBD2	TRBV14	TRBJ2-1	ASSPERGLAGVNEQF
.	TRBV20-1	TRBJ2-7	SASGQGGYLGYEQY
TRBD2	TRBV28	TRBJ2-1	ASAPKRPLAGYEQF
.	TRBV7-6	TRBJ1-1	ASSLAHGIQVEAF
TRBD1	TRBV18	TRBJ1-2	ASSPGQRIANYGYT
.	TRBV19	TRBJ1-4	ASSRTREGVEEKLF
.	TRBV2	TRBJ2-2	ASSESGLNTGELF
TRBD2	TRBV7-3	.	ASSLTGGAGTSGRSYNEQF
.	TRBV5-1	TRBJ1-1	ASRRQVNTEAF
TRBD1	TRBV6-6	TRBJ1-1	ASSYGTGRNTEAF
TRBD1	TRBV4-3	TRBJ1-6	ASSQEHGQGGNSPLH
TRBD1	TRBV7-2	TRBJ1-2	ASSHPDRDNRPTGGYT
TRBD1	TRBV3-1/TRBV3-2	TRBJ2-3	ASSHGRGHTQY